This T cell receptor gamma chain appears in the sequencing data of a study of gamma delta lymphoproliferative disorders and STAT genes. Study at large: For the delta chain, EuroClonality-NGS standard procedure was applied.

The receptor sequences were amplified from genomic DNA of peripheral blood mononuclear cells. The median age of sequenced patients was 65 years. The CDR3 has 15 residues if both end residues are counted. Comment on this clone: Its antigen is not known. Because the CDR3's place on the DNA is in doubt, the DNA is left out and the CDR3 is given as listed by TCRdb.

General study findings and limits: Nearly all major patient gamma and delta clonotypes were public; only a couple of gamma clonotypes were disease-private.

TCRdb re-called the multiplex PCR reads via CATT. The data contain over a thousand gamma-chain clones, around 8.2% of them singletons. TRGV11 is the V gene, and the J gene was not called. TRGV11 is reported as an ORF; its role is uncertain. This clonotype was obtained from a human donor with gamma-delta T-cell large granular lymphocyte leukemia. Sample: blood. CDR3 in amino acids: CTTVPAGFPRGKKLF.